One sample yielded the 7 T cell receptor beta chains listed below, sequenced in a study of blood T cell repertoires in COVID-19. The protocol was immunoSEQ multiplex PCR, while the TCRdb copy is restricted to in-frame clones and leaves out a portion. The repertoire holds more than 200,000 clones, less than 90% seen once, with roughly 2.7% in the top ten. The sample was peripheral blood. The source is a woman in her 70s with active or convalescent COVID-19.

The rearrangement joins TRBV5-1 to TRBJ2-1; TRBD2 matches 7 bases. Looked up from germline, CDR1 is SGHRS and CDR2 is YFSETQ. The CDR3 contains 15 residues. V shed 2 bases and J 4 bases; nucleotides not matched to a gene: 6. In DNA, the CDR3 is TGCGCCAGCAGCTTCCCCGGGACTAATTACAATGAGCAGTTCTTC. Translating it yields CASSFPGTNYNEQFF. The entire variable domain, with the rest obtained from reference TRBV5-1 and TRBJ2-1, is as follows: KAGVTQTPRYLIKTRGQQVTLSCSPISGHRSVSWYQQTPGQGLQFLFEYFSETQRNKGNFPGRFSGRQFSNSRSEMNVSTLELGDSALYLCASSFPGTNYNEQFFGPGTRLTVL.

The genes are TRBV6-5 and TRBJ1-1, with D possibly matching TRBD1 (5 bases). The CDR3 consists of 10 residues. The germline CDR1 and CDR2 sequences are MNHEY and SVGAGI. Trimming pared 8 bases from V and 12 bases from J, leaving 13 bases between. The chain's CDR3 is CASEDILTFF. The DNA of the CDR3 is TGTGCCAGCGAGGACATTCTAACTTTCTTT.

This chain joins TRBV20-1 and TRBJ2-7; possibly TRBD1 for D (6 bases). CDR1 DFQATT and CDR2 SNEGSKA come from the germline V gene (reference sequence). This CDR3 region has 14 residues. V was shortened by 3 bases and J by 0 bases, with 12 bases between the two germline ends. The CDR3 region is CSASPGASSYEQYF. Written as DNA, the CDR3 is TGCAGTGCTAGTCCAGGGGCTTCCTCCTACGAGCAGTACTTC.

This chain uses TRBV5-5 with TRBJ2-7, with D possibly matching TRBD1 (6 bases). The CDR3 covers 14 residues. Trimming took 4 bases from V and 0 from J, leaving 11 bases between them. Germline lookup yields CDR1 SGHKS and CDR2 YYEKEE (reference sequence). The CDR3, as DNA: TGTGCCAGCAGCCCAGGGGCCTTCTCCTACGAGCAGTACTTC. As protein: CASSPGAFSYEQYF.

The CDR3 reads CASSFSGETGELFF. CDR3 sequence (DNA): TGTGCCAGCAGCTTTAGTGGGGAGACCGGGGAGCTGTTTTTT. The chain links TRBV5-8 to TRBJ2-2, with D possibly matching TRBD2 (5 bases). Deletions cut 2 bases from V and 5 bases from J, with 10 bases between. This CDR3 spans 14 amino acids. Germline-derived CDR1 and CDR2 are SGHTS and YDEGEE.

This clone has only a few counts. J is TRBJ2-3 and V is TRBV10-1; maybe TRBD2 (6 bases). V gave up 3 bases and J gave up 0 bases, with 7 bases separating them. CDR1 and CDR2 (germline): WNHNN, SYGVQD (reference sequence). The CDR3 consists of 14 residues. CDR3 sequence reads: CASSEAGSTDTQYF. CDR3 nucleotide sequence: TGCGCCAGCAGTGAAGCGGGTAGCACAGATACGCAGTATTTT.

The chain has TRBV28 and TRBJ2-3; a possible D gene is TRBD2 (6 bases). Germline V gives CDR1 MDHEN, CDR2 SYDVKM. V lost 6 bases and J lost 1, with 17 bases in between. The CDR3 totals 16 residues. CDR3 nucleotide sequence: TGTGCCAGCAGCTGGGGGGACGCCCTCGGCACAGATACGCAGTATTTT. As protein: CASSWGDALGTDTQYF.